Given below is one TCR beta chain in context. This specimen comes from a study of blood T cell repertoires in COVID-19. Original processing methods: The authors estimated nucleated cell counts from reference gene primer amplification. Measured with immunoSEQ multiplex PCR; TCRdb has only the in-frame clones, and not every one. V, J and clone size were drawn from that table, and D and trimming were deduced from the DNA. The sample lists about 130,000 clones, roughly three quarters occurring once. V was clipped by 3 bases and J by 0 bases, with 14 bases between them. The CDR3 spans 15 residues. CDR1 is SQVTM and CDR2 is ANQGSEA in the germline V gene.

Sequenced input: peripheral blood. The clonotype comes from a man aged 80 or over with acute or convalescent COVID-19. The chain links TRBV29-1 to TRBJ1-1; a weak D match, TRBD1 (6 bases). In DNA, the CDR3 is TGCAGCGTTGATGGAGGACAGCCCATGAACACTGAAGCTTTCTTT. Translation gives CSVDGGQPMNTEAFF.